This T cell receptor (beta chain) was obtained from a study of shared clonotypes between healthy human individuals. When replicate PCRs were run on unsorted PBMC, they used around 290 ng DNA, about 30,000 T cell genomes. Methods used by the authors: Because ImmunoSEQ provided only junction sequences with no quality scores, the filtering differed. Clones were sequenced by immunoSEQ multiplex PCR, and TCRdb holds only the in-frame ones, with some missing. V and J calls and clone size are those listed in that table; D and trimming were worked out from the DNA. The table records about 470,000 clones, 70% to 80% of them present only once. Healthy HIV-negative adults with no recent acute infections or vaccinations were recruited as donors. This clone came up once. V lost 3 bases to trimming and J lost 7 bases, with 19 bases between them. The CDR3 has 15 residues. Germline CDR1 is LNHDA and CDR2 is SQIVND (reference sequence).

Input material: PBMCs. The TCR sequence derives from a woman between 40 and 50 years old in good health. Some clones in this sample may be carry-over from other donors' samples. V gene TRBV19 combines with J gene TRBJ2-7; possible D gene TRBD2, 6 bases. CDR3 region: CASSMGGSRRREQYF. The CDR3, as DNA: TGTGCCAGTAGTATGGGGGGTAGCAGGCGGAGGGAGCAGTACTTC.